A selection of T cell receptor beta chains follows, all from one sample in a study of blood T cell repertoires in COVID-19. The protocol was immunoSEQ multiplex PCR, while the TCRdb copy is restricted to in-frame clones and leaves out a portion. The data hold about 150,000 clones, with around 89% observed a single time. Source material: peripheral blood. These receptors all stem from a man in his sixties with active or convalescent COVID-19. CDR3s include the opening cysteine and the closing phenylalanine or tryptophan. Each record gives: V gene, J gene, CDR3 protein.

v_gene: TRBV7-2
j_gene: TRBJ1-2
CDR3aa: CASSFLRPGVGGYTF

v_gene: TRBV5-4
j_gene: TRBJ2-1
CDR3aa: CASKLAGVDEQFF

v_gene: TRBV5-6
j_gene: TRBJ1-6
CDR3aa: CASSPQGRSSYNSPLHF

v_gene: TRBV27
j_gene: TRBJ2-5
CDR3aa: CASRRTVYQETQYF

v_gene: TRBV24-1
j_gene: TRBJ2-2
CDR3aa: CATSDRKSGTSNTGELFF

v_gene: TRBV6-6
j_gene: TRBJ1-1
CDR3aa: CASRQTGRGENTEAFF

v_gene: TRBV6-5
j_gene: TRBJ1-1
CDR3aa: CASSSTQNTEAFF

v_gene: TRBV30
j_gene: TRBJ2-5
CDR3aa: CAWSLTGKAQYF

v_gene: TRBV7-2
j_gene: TRBJ1-3
CDR3aa: CASSRGNSGNTIYF

v_gene: TRBV7-2
j_gene: TRBJ2-3
CDR3aa: CASSLRQGTDTQYF

v_gene: TRBV27
j_gene: TRBJ2-7
CDR3aa: CASSLWWTSRSYEQYF

v_gene: TRBV7-3
j_gene: TRBJ1-1
CDR3aa: CASSSHPNTEAFF

v_gene: TRBV5-1
j_gene: TRBJ2-3
CDR3aa: CASSQGGDTQYF

v_gene: TRBV29-1
j_gene: TRBJ2-5
CDR3aa: CSPFGGGELETQYF

v_gene: TRBV19
j_gene: TRBJ2-7
CDR3aa: CASSILGQGAGEQYF

v_gene: TRBV2
j_gene: TRBJ1-5
CDR3aa: CASTREGLSNQPQHF

v_gene: TRBV9
j_gene: TRBJ1-6
CDR3aa: CASSPRQGGGSPLHF

v_gene: TRBV7-3
j_gene: TRBJ2-5
CDR3aa: CASSLQGIQETQYF

v_gene: TRBV24-1
j_gene: TRBJ2-3
CDR3aa: CATSDPWTGSTDTQYF

v_gene: TRBV5-5
j_gene: TRBJ2-2
CDR3aa: CASSLVVSSGGYTGELFF

v_gene: TRBV4-1
j_gene: TRBJ1-5
CDR3aa: CASSQLQSRQPQHF

v_gene: TRBV7-2
j_gene: TRBJ2-1
CDR3aa: CASSLATAYPGEQFF

v_gene: TRBV6-5
j_gene: TRBJ1-5
CDR3aa: CASSYDRGNQPQHF

v_gene: TRBV6-4
j_gene: TRBJ2-2
CDR3aa: CASSEGAAHTGELFF

v_gene: TRBV5-1
j_gene: TRBJ1-2
CDR3aa: CASSVEGTGANYGYTF

v_gene: TRBV11-2
j_gene: TRBJ2-1
CDR3aa: CASSFSPPDEQFF

v_gene: TRBV28
j_gene: TRBJ1-1
CDR3aa: CASSVPRGNTEAFF

v_gene: TRBV5-1
j_gene: TRBJ1-2
CDR3aa: CASSARQGAGPDYTF

v_gene: TRBV7-3
j_gene: TRBJ1-1
CDR3aa: CASSPQGFGTEAFF

v_gene: TRBV11-2
j_gene: TRBJ2-2
CDR3aa: CASSYLPSGNTGELFF

v_gene: TRBV7-8
j_gene: TRBJ2-7
CDR3aa: CASSSGAYLRTFSYEQYF

v_gene: TRBV4-3
j_gene: TRBJ1-6
CDR3aa: CASSQVGGPSPLHF

v_gene: TRBV5-4
j_gene: TRBJ2-7
CDR3aa: CASSAQGYEQYF

v_gene: TRBV19
j_gene: TRBJ2-3
CDR3aa: CASSLRRSTDTQYF

v_gene: TRBV4-1
j_gene: TRBJ2-3
CDR3aa: CASSRLAGANTDTQYF

v_gene: TRBV10-3
j_gene: TRBJ2-5
CDR3aa: CAISEGGTQYF

v_gene: TRBV27
j_gene: TRBJ1-6
CDR3aa: CASSLSSRGRLHF

v_gene: TRBV12-5
j_gene: TRBJ1-1
CDR3aa: CASAIPTGGNTEAFF

v_gene: TRBV29-1
j_gene: TRBJ2-1
CDR3aa: CSVAYTGNEQFF

v_gene: TRBV7-8
j_gene: TRBJ1-2
CDR3aa: CASRLGTGGYGYTF

v_gene: TRBV10-3
j_gene: TRBJ1-1
CDR3aa: CAISDPGMNTEAFF

v_gene: TRBV7-9
j_gene: TRBJ1-1
CDR3aa: CASSTGQGQDTEAFF

v_gene: TRBV28
j_gene: TRBJ2-5
CDR3aa: CASSLSPNWQETQYF

v_gene: TRBV5-1
j_gene: TRBJ1-2
CDR3aa: CASSLVGAGYGYTF